This entry concerns a single T cell receptor (beta chain). J lost 6 bases, V lost 6 bases, and 10 bases had no gene match. Germline V gene sequence: CDR1 LNHDA, CDR2 SQIVND (reference sequence). This CDR3 comprises 16 residues. The data were obtained in a study of blood T cell repertoires in COVID-19. Profiling relied on immunoSEQ multiplex PCR, and the TCRdb table lists in-frame clones only, not all of them. The sample includes 70,000 to 100,000 clones, 75% to 90% of them seen just once. This TCR derives from a man older than 75 with active or convalescent COVID-19. This chain uses TRBV19 with TRBJ2-1, with 11 bases aligning to TRBD1. The sample taken for sequencing was peripheral blood. CDR3 protein: CASSTTGTGGFNEQFF. The CDR3 DNA reads as TGTGCCAGTAGCACAACCGGGACAGGGGGTTTCAATGAGCAGTTCTTC.